The clone carrying this T cell receptor beta chain was recorded a few times. Its specificity is unknown. The data belong to a study of vaccination and CD4 T cells after COVID-19. Study overall: The stimulus for the cells was overlapping spike peptides derived from SARS-CoV-2, HCoV-NL63, HCoV-OC43 and HCoV-229E.

Sample treatment: roughly 11-day PBMC culture with coronavirus spike peptide pools or control peptides (ViraFEST assay). Cultured CD4+ T cells had their DNA profiled by the Oncomine TCR Beta short-read assay. It was from cultured CD4+ T cells that genomic DNA was extracted. MiXCR was run by TCRdb on the PCR reads, yielding one entry per CDR3 protein. The profile covers 8,000 or so distinct CDR3 sequences, with around a fifth appearing a single time and approximately 21% taken by the ten largest. This CDR3 is built from 16 residues. CDR1 DFQATT and CDR2 SNEGSKA come from the germline V gene (reference sequence). V lost 0 bases to trimming and J lost 0 bases, with 12 bases between them. Regarding the study as a whole: Spike mono-reactivity marked 304 of 307 vaccine-specific clones in convalescent patients.

This TCR came from a human donor who had recovered from COVID-19. Specimen: CD4+ T cells from blood, cultured in vitro, collected after SARS-CoV-2 vaccination. The V gene is TRBV20-1, the J gene TRBJ1-3; TRBD1 might be the D (6 bases). In DNA form, the CDR3 reads TGCAGTGCTAGAGACCGGGGGGCGTCCTCTGGAAACACCATATATTTT. It translates to CSARDRGASSGNTIYF.